This is a list of T cell receptor beta chains from one sample in a study of T cells after yellow fever vaccination. TCRdb recomputed calls from the 5' RACE reads with MiXCR, one row per CDR3 protein. The sample shows around 250,000 distinct CDR3 sequences, less than 8.5% of them seen only once. The sequencing here drew on CD4+ T cells sorted from PBMCs, taken 15 days after the yellow fever booster vaccination. Every receptor here comes from a man aged 25 to 45 who received the YFV17D yellow fever vaccine. Both conserved end residues are part of each CDR3. The D gene is left open where the match is weak. Expanded clones are given a class, and other clones once, few, many or no size at all.

>.|TRBJ2-3|TRBD2|TRBV20-1
TGCAGTGCTAGAGATCCTAGCGGGAGGGTCGGTACGCAGTATTTT
CSARDPSGRVGTQYF
>many|TRBJ2-7|.|TRBV7-8
TGTGCCAGCAGCTTTAACGGACGCTCCTACGAGCAGTACTTC
CASSFNGRSYEQYF
>many|TRBJ2-1|TRBD2|TRBV28
TGTGCCAGCAGTCGCCGGAACAGACCCGCGGGGGAGTTCTTC
CASSRRNRPAGEFF
>.|TRBJ2-1|.|TRBV20-1
TGCAGTGCTAGAGATCGGGGTAGCTCTCCCTACAATGAGCAGTTCTTC
CSARDRGSSPYNEQFF
>few|TRBJ2-4|TRBD2|TRBV12-3/TRBV12-4
TGTGCCAGCAGTTTACTTTTGGGAGTGGCGGGAGGAAGAAAAAACATTCAGTACTTC
CASSLLLGVAGGRKNIQYF
>.|TRBJ2-1|TRBD2|TRBV11-1
TGTGCCAGCAGCTTAGGGACCGGGACTAGCGGGGCCTACAATGAGCAGTTCTTC
CASSLGTGTSGAYNEQFF
>few|TRBJ2-7|TRBD2|TRBV18
TGTGCCAGCTCACCATCTTCTAGCGGTTCCTACGAGCAGTACTTC
CASSPSSSGSYEQYF
>many|TRBJ1-4|.|TRBV10-2
TGCGCCAGCAGTGCAGGGAATGAAAAACTGTTTTTT
CASSAGNEKLFF
>few|TRBJ2-3|.|TRBV29-1
TGCAGCTTCGATACCGACACAGATACGCAGTATTTT
CSFDTDTDTQYF
>many|TRBJ2-1|TRBD1|TRBV7-2
TGTGCCAGCAGCCTACACTCCGGGACAGCAGGAGGTGAGCAGTTCTTC
CASSLHSGTAGGEQFF
>.|TRBJ2-5|.|TRBV7-2
TGTGCCAGCAGCCAATCCTTCGGAGAGACCCAGTACTTC
CASSQSFGETQYF
>few|TRBJ1-1|.|TRBV15
TGTGCCACCAGCAGCATGGGTAGGGGGGACACTGAAGCTTTCTTT
CATSSMGRGDTEAFF
>many|TRBJ2-5|.|TRBV20-1
TGCAGTGCCTGGACCACGTCCGAGACCCAGTACTTC
CSAWTTSETQYF
>many|TRBJ2-1|.|TRBV20-1
TGCAGTGCTATTTCAACAGGGTCCGGGTTCAATGAGCAGTTCTTC
CSAISTGSGFNEQFF
>many|TRBJ1-5|.|TRBV12-5
TGTGCTAGTGGACCTACTCCAGGGACTCAGCCCCAGCATTTT
CASGPTPGTQPQHF
>.|TRBJ1-5|.|TRBV5-6
TGTGCCAGCAGCTTAGGTGCAACTGGCCAGCCCCAGCATTTT
CASSLGATGQPQHF
>many|TRBJ1-1|.|TRBV5-1
TGCGCCAGCAGCCCGGGGCGGGCGGGCACTGAAGCTTTCTTT
CASSPGRAGTEAFF
>.|TRBJ2-2|TRBD2|TRBV3-1
TGTGCCAGCAGCCAAGATCTTTCGAGGCGGGAGACCGGGGAGCTGTTTTTT
CASSQDLSRRETGELFF
>.|TRBJ2-7|.|TRBV5-1
TGCGCCAGCAGGTATGACGCCTCTATCTCCTACGAGCAGTACTTC
CASRYDASISYEQYF
>many|TRBJ2-7|.|TRBV5-1
TGCGCCAGCAGCTTGGAGGGAAACTACGAGCAGTACTTC
CASSLEGNYEQYF
>many|TRBJ2-5|TRBD2|TRBV5-1
TGCGCCAGCAGAAACTCAGCGGGAGGGTTCCCGGAGACCCAGTACTTC
CASRNSAGGFPETQYF
>many|TRBJ2-3|.|TRBV19
TGTGCCAGTAGTATGGGATTCACAGATACGCAGTATTTT
CASSMGFTDTQYF
>few|TRBJ2-7|.|TRBV5-6
TGTGCCAGCAGCTTGCAGGGTGGGTCCTACGAGCAGTACTTC
CASSLQGGSYEQYF
>.|TRBJ2-3|.|TRBV7-3
TGTGCCAGCAGCTTGGGACTCTCAGATACGCAGTATTTT
CASSLGLSDTQYF
>few|TRBJ2-2|TRBD1|TRBV20-1
TGCAGTGCAGCCCGGGACAGCACCGGGGAGCTGTTTTTT
CSAARDSTGELFF
>many|TRBJ1-1|TRBD1|TRBV7-2
TGTGCCAGCATGGGACAGGCAAACACTGAAGCTTTCTTT
CASMGQANTEAFF
>few|TRBJ2-4|TRBD1|TRBV20-1
TGCAGTGCCTCTTCCGGGACAGGGGGCTGGGACATTCAGTACTTC
CSASSGTGGWDIQYF
>.|TRBJ2-1|.|TRBV15
TGTGCCACCAGCAGATCCCCTGACGGGAGTTGGGATGAGCAGTTCTTC
CATSRSPDGSWDEQFF
>few|TRBJ2-7|TRBD1|TRBV20-1
TGCAGTGCCCGAAAGGGCAGGGGGCTTGACGAGCAGTACTTC
CSARKGRGLDEQYF
>many|TRBJ2-1|.|TRBV5-1
TGCGCCAGTAACCGGGACATCGAACGTCGGAAGACCTACAATGAGCAGTTCTTC
CASNRDIERRKTYNEQFF
>.|TRBJ2-7|TRBD1|TRBV6-1
TGTGCCAGCAGGTCGACAGGGAGTAATGACGAGCAGTACTTC
CASRSTGSNDEQYF
>.|TRBJ2-7|TRBD1|TRBV10-3
TGTGCCATCAGTCGACAGGGGGCTTACGAGCAGTACTTC
CAISRQGAYEQYF
>.|TRBJ2-1|.|TRBV12-3/TRBV12-4
TGTGCCAACAGTTTGGGGGATGAGCAGTTCTTC
CANSLGDEQFF
>few|TRBJ2-6|.|TRBV19
TGTGCCAGTAGTATGGGCGGAAAGGGGGCCAACGTCCTGACTTTC
CASSMGGKGANVLTF
>.|TRBJ2-2|.|TRBV28
TGTGCCAGCAGTCCATCTAGTGGATCAGCCGGGGAGCTGTTTTTT
CASSPSSGSAGELFF